A few counts support the clone carrying this TCR beta chain. This sample is drawn from a study of patients and donors after allogeneic stem cell transplantation. TCRdb used MiXCR to reprocess the RT-PCR reads, holding one entry per CDR3 protein. Among 45,000 to 65,000 distinct CDR3 sequences listed, roughly 15% were seen once. There are 15 residues in the CDR3. CDR1 and CDR2 from the germline V gene are DFQATT and SNEGSKA (reference sequence). The V end was cut by 6 bases, the J end by 0 bases, with 16 bases between. Sequences were obtained from blood, either unsorted or a sorted T cell fraction (not recorded which). V is TRBV20-1 and J is TRBJ2-3; maybe TRBD2 (6 bases). The receptor was isolated from a human donor who was either an allogeneic HSCT recipient or a stem cell or donor lymphocyte infusion donor (not recorded which). It is not recorded whose cells these are; they may come from a transplant donor. As DNA, the CDR3 is TGCAGTGCCGATAGCGGTTCCTCTAGCACAGATACGCAGTATTTT. Residues: CSADSGSSSTDTQYF.